Shown below are 30 T cell receptor beta chains from a single sample sequenced in a study of OX40 agonist ivuxolimab in advanced cancers. Measured with immunoSEQ multiplex PCR; TCRdb has only the in-frame clones, and not every one. The repertoire includes roughly 72,000 clones, about 94% of them detected once, and less than 20% sits in the top ten. The sample here was CD4+ or CD8+ T cells sorted from blood, taken in a trial of the OX40 agonist ivuxolimab. The receptor set was obtained from an adult with an advanced solid tumor such as melanoma, head and neck, liver or kidney cancer.

The chain links TRBV19 to TRBJ2-7; 8 bases map to TRBD2. The germline V gene encodes CDR1 LNHDA and CDR2 SQIVND (reference sequence). J was trimmed by 4 bases and V by 7 bases; bases with no gene match: 12. The CDR3 has 15 residues. The CDR3, as DNA: TGTGCCAGTACCCGGGCGGCGGGAGGAAGTTACGAGCAGTACTTC. This translates into CASTRAAGGSYEQYF.

The rearrangement links TRBV7-2 to TRBJ2-4, with D tentatively TRBD1 (6 bases). V lost 5 bases and J lost 0, with 11 bases in between. The CDR3 is 15 residues long. Germline CDR1 SGHTA, CDR2 FQGNSA. The CDR3 protein is CASSPSGVAKNIQYF. The CDR3 DNA reads TGTGCCAGCAGCCCATCAGGGGTAGCCAAAAACATTCAGTACTTC.

Comments on this clone: A read error may account for a junction end that differs from germline. The V and J genes are TRBV5-4 and TRBJ1-1, with a possible D match to TRBD1 (5 bases). The CDR3 sequence is 17 residues long. CDR1 is SGHNT, CDR2 YYREEE, per germline (reference sequence). The CDR3 sequence is CASSQHLPDILNTEAFF. DNA of the CDR3: TGCGCCAGCAGCCAACATCTCCCGGACATACTGAACACTGAAGCTTTCTTT.

The chain uses TRBV5-4 and TRBJ1-1; 7 bases map to TRBD1. Germline V lookup: CDR1 SGHNT, CDR2 YYREEE (reference sequence). The CDR3 covers 16 residues. V dropped 4 bases and J dropped 0; count of bases not matched to a gene: 9. For the CDR3, the DNA is TGTGCCAGCAGCCGGGAGGGGACAGAAATGAACACTGAAGCTTTCTTT. As protein: CASSREGTEMNTEAFF.

The chain has TRBV6-6 and TRBJ2-7, with unresolved D. Trimming took 0 bases from V and 0 from J, leaving 12 bases between them. Germline-derived CDR1 and CDR2 are MNHNY and SVGAGI (reference sequence). The CDR3 contains 16 residues. CDR3 loop: CASSYSGSLSSYEQYF. The CDR3 region has the DNA TGTGCCAGCAGTTACTCTGGCAGCTTGAGCTCCTACGAGCAGTACTTC.

The chain combines TRBV5-6 with TRBJ2-7; D not certain. V lost 0 bases and J lost 2, with 9 bases in between. Looked up from germline, CDR1 is SGHDT and CDR2 is YYEEEE. The CDR3 is 14 residues long. The CDR3 DNA follows: TGTGCCAGCAGCTTGGGTCGGCGACCCTACGAGCAGTACTTC. The encoded protein is CASSLGRRPYEQYF.

The genes are TRBV10-2 and TRBJ1-2; the D is unclear. The CDR3 length is 13 residues. Trimming removed 4 bases at V and 3 bases at J, with 9 bases between. CDR1 is WSHSY, CDR2 SAAADI, per germline. The CDR3 reads CASSALPDYGYTF. In nucleotides, the CDR3 is TGCGCCAGCAGTGCCCTCCCAGACTATGGCTACACCTTC.

Turning to this clone: The same CDR3 also results from other DNA sequences found in this sample. V gene TRBV19 combines with J gene TRBJ1-1, with D perhaps TRBD1 (6 bases). There are 13 residues in the CDR3. Trimming left V 9 bases short and J 0 bases short, with 11 bases between. The germline V gene encodes CDR1 LNHDA and CDR2 SQIVND (reference sequence). The CDR3 protein is CASSTGLNTEAFF. The CDR3 DNA follows: TGTGCCAGCTCGACAGGTCTGAACACTGAAGCTTTCTTT.

The chain links TRBV5-1 to TRBJ2-6, with D unclear. The CDR3 is 15 amino acids. Germline V gives CDR1 SGHRS, CDR2 YFSETQ. Trimming took 3 bases from V and 0 from J, leaving 7 bases between them. CDR3 nucleotides: TGCGCCAGCAGCTCGGTGATCTCTGGGGCCAACGTCCTGACTTTC. It encodes CASSSVISGANVLTF.

The CDR3 nucleotides are TGTGCCAGCAGCTTCGGTAGACGTACCGGGGAGCTGTTTTTT. Its translation: CASSFGRRTGELFF. The chain has TRBV5-6 and TRBJ2-2; D not certain. Between the trimmed V and J ends, which lost 2 bases and 5 bases, there was a span of 10 bases. The CDR3 totals 14 residues. Germline V gives CDR1 SGHDT, CDR2 YYEEEE.

This chain joins TRBV5-4 and TRBJ2-7; 9 nucleotides line up with TRBD2. J lost 2 bases, V lost 1 base, and 10 bases had no gene match. The CDR3 is 17 residues long. Germline CDR1 and CDR2: SGHNT and YYREEE (reference sequence). The CDR3 DNA reads as TGTGCCAGCAGCTTGTCGTTTTCCAGCGGGGGGCCCTACGAGCAGTACTTC. Protein sequence: CASSLSFSSGGPYEQYF.

V is TRBV19 and J is TRBJ1-1, with 7 bases lining up with TRBD1. The CDR3 runs 12 residues. The germline gives CDR1 LNHDA, CDR2 SQIVND (reference sequence). The V gene end was trimmed by 5 bases and the J gene end by 8 bases; junction bases not matched to a gene: 5. CDR3 DNA: TGTGCCAGTAGTTACAAGACAGGGGAAGCTTTCTTT. Its protein product is CASSYKTGEAFF.

This chain uses TRBV7-9 with TRBJ2-7, with D maybe TRBD2 (5 bases). CDR3 size: 15 residues. Germline V gives CDR1 SEHNR, CDR2 FQNEAQ (reference sequence). V dropped 1 base and J dropped 6 bases, with 16 bases sitting between them. In DNA form, the CDR3 reads TGTGCCAGCAGCTTAGGCCGGAGCGGATCGACCGAGCAGTACTTC. Its translation: CASSLGRSGSTEQYF.

The gene calls are TRBV7-6 and TRBJ2-7, with TRBD2 as a possible D gene (6 bases). Germline-derived CDR1 and CDR2 are SGHVS and FNYEAQ. V was cut by 2 bases and J by 2 bases, with 10 bases left in between. This CDR3 has 14 residues. The CDR3 sequence is CASSLSPSAYEQYF. The CDR3, as DNA: TGTGCCAGCAGCTTAAGTCCTAGCGCCTACGAGCAGTACTTC.

This chain joins TRBV7-6 and TRBJ2-5; D uncertain. The CDR3 has 14 amino acids. V was cut by 2 bases and J by 0 bases, with 7 bases left in between. Germline CDR1 reads SGHVS; CDR2 reads FNYEAQ. The CDR3 protein is CASSLSQNQETQYF. CDR3 bases: TGTGCCAGCAGCTTATCCCAGAACCAAGAGACCCAGTACTTC.

This sequence joins TRBV7-9 and TRBJ2-2, with TRBD1 as a possible D gene (6 bases). In germline, CDR1 is SEHNR, CDR2 FQNEAQ (reference sequence). V dropped 1 base and J dropped 3 bases, with 9 bases sitting between them. The CDR3 loop spans 15 amino acids. This CDR3 reads CASSLGSGDTGELFF. In DNA form, the CDR3 reads TGTGCCAGCAGCTTAGGTTCAGGGGACACCGGGGAGCTGTTTTTT.

V and J are TRBV28 and TRBJ1-4; maybe TRBD1 (6 bases). The V gene's germline CDR1 is MDHEN and CDR2 SYDVKM. The CDR3 length is 14 residues. V dropped 4 bases and J dropped 5 bases, with 11 bases sitting between them. CDR3 region: CASSYRVQNEKLFF. CDR3 in DNA: TGTGCCAGCAGTTACAGGGTGCAAAATGAAAAACTGTTTTTT.

This clone was seen once. The chain has TRBV7-8 and TRBJ1-2, with D unresolved. Trimming shortened V by 5 bases and J by 6 bases, and 16 bases separated the two germline ends. The CDR3 has 14 amino acids. Germline V CDR1 and CDR2: SGHVS, FQNEAQ. In DNA, the CDR3 is TGTGCCAGCAGCCCTGGCGGCGGGAGGAATGGCTACACCTTC. Its protein is CASSPGGGRNGYTF.

This chain links TRBV7-9 with TRBJ1-5; D ambiguous. The V gene lost 3 bases and the J gene lost 5 bases, with 5 bases spanning the gap. Germline CDR1 is SEHNR and CDR2 is FQNEAQ (reference sequence). There are 12 residues in the CDR3. The CDR3, as DNA: TGTGCCAGCAGCTTTAGTGATCAGCCCCAGCATTTT. This codes for CASSFSDQPQHF. Combining the CDR3 with reference TRBV7-9 and TRBJ1-5 gives the whole variable domain DTGVSQNPRHKITKRGQNVTFRCDPISEHNRLYWYRQTLGQGPEFLTYFQNEAQLEKSRLLSDRFSAERPKGSFSTLEIQRTEQGDSAMYLCASSFSDQPQHFGDGTRLSIL.

V gene TRBV19 combines with J gene TRBJ2-2; D gene ambiguous. CDR1 LNHDA and CDR2 SQIVND come from the germline V gene (reference sequence). V was pared by 7 bases and J by 2 bases, with 11 bases between. This CDR3 spans 14 amino acids. CDR3 loop: CASNDRVNTGELFF. DNA for the CDR3: TGTGCCAGTAACGATAGGGTTAACACCGGGGAGCTGTTTTTT.

The J gene is TRBJ1-5, the V gene TRBV10-3, with D possibly TRBD1 on 5 matching bases. Germline CDR1 ENHRY, CDR2 SYGVKD. V was pared by 2 bases and J by 7 bases, with 9 bases between. The CDR3 is 13 amino acids. The CDR3 here is CAISESRGQPQHF. The CDR3 DNA follows: TGTGCCATCAGTGAGAGTAGGGGCCAGCCCCAGCATTTT.

The J gene is TRBJ2-3, the V gene TRBV7-6; D is unclear. V was trimmed by 0 bases and J by 5 bases, leaving 21 bases between them. Germline lookup yields CDR1 SGHVS and CDR2 FNYEAQ. The CDR3 sequence is 18 residues long. This CDR3 is CASSLAVSGPTLEDTQYF. DNA for the CDR3: TGTGCCAGCAGCTTAGCGGTATCAGGACCCACATTGGAAGATACGCAGTATTTT.

The J gene is TRBJ1-2, the V gene TRBV7-9; 7 positions match TRBD1. J lost 8 bases, V lost 1 base, and 7 bases had no gene match. CDR3 length equals 14 residues. Germline values: CDR1 SEHNR, CDR2 FQNEAQ (reference sequence). The CDR3 spells CASSLGQGRLGYTF. The CDR3 DNA is TGTGCCAGCAGCTTAGGACAGGGACGGCTCGGCTACACCTTC.

This chain connects TRBV29-1 to TRBJ2-2; D may correspond to TRBD1 or TRBD2 (5 bases each). The CDR3 runs 14 residues. The germline V and J ends were trimmed by 3 bases and 5 bases, with 13 bases remaining between them. Germline V gene sequence: CDR1 SQVTM, CDR2 ANQGSEA. CDR3 protein: CSVDGGVQTGELFF. CDR3 nucleotides: TGCAGCGTTGATGGGGGTGTTCAAACCGGGGAGCTGTTTTTT.

The chain joins TRBV28 to TRBJ2-7; D remains ambiguous. This CDR3 is built from 16 residues. V gave up 1 base and J gave up 0 bases, with 13 bases separating them. CDR1 is MDHEN, CDR2 SYDVKM, per germline. CDR3 coding DNA: TGTGCCAGCAGTTTATTCCCTCGCGACGGCTCCTACGAGCAGTACTTC. Amino acid sequence: CASSLFPRDGSYEQYF.

The V call is TRBV27, the J call TRBJ2-1; D is possibly TRBD2 (5 bases). V shed 5 bases and J shed 4 bases, with 15 bases lying between them. Germline values: CDR1 MNHEY, CDR2 SMNVEV (reference sequence). The CDR3 runs 15 residues. The CDR3 coding sequence is TGTGCCAGCAGTGGAACTAGAGGACCTTACAATGAGCAGTTCTTC. Protein sequence: CASSGTRGPYNEQFF.

The V call is TRBV6-1, the J call TRBJ1-1; D remains ambiguous. CDR1 MNHNS and CDR2 SASEGT come from the germline V gene. Trimming removed 3 bases from V and 11 bases from J, with 4 bases in between. The CDR3 extends over 9 amino acids. The DNA for the CDR3 is TGTGCCAGCAGTGATAGGGCTTTCTTT. It specifies CASSDRAFF.

The chain joins TRBV19 to TRBJ2-7, with D perhaps TRBD1 or TRBD2 (5 bases each). This CDR3 has 12 amino acids. V shed 7 bases and J shed 5 bases, with 12 bases lying between them. In germline, CDR1 is LNHDA, CDR2 SQIVND (reference sequence). CDR3 protein: CASTSGTNEQYF. The DNA for the CDR3 is TGTGCCAGTACCTCCGGGACCAACGAGCAGTACTTC.

The gene calls are TRBV5-1 and TRBJ1-2, with TRBD1 as a possible D gene (5 bases). V dropped 4 bases and J dropped 4 bases, with 17 bases sitting between them. The germline CDR1 and CDR2 sequences are SGHRS and YFSETQ. CDR3 length: 15 residues. The chain's CDR3 is CASSDGIPDIYGYTF. CDR3 sequence (DNA): TGCGCCAGCAGCGACGGGATTCCGGACATCTATGGCTACACCTTC.

V and J are TRBV7-2 and TRBJ2-1; no definite D call. The germline V gene has CDR1 SGHTA and CDR2 FQGNSA. V was pared by 1 base and J by 0 bases, with 16 bases between. The CDR3 contains 18 residues. The CDR3 is CASSLGMGSSSSYNEQFF. The CDR3 nucleotides are TGTGCCAGCAGCTTAGGGATGGGCAGCTCTAGCTCCTACAATGAGCAGTTCTTC.